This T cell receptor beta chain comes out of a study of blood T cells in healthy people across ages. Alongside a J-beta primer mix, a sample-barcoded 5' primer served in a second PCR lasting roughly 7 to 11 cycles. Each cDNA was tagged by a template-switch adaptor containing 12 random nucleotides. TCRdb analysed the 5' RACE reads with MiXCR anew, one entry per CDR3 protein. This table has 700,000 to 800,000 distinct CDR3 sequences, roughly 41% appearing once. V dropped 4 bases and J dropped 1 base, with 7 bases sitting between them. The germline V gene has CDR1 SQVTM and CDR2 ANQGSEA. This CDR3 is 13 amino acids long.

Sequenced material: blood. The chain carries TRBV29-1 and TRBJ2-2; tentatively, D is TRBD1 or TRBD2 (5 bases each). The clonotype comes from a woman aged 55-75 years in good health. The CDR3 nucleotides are TGCAGCGTTGTGAGGGGGAACACCGGGGAGCTGTTTTTT. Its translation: CSVVRGNTGELFF.